This TCR beta chain was documented in a study of blood T cell repertoires in COVID-19. About the research overall: Whether acute or convalescent, the COVID-19 samples came from the United States, Italy and Spain. The cDNA or gDNA used as material had been derived from T cells, B-cell-depleted T cells, or PBMCs.

In the source study's methods: Amplification with reference gene primers provided the estimates of nucleated cell counts. The data were produced by immunoSEQ multiplex PCR, yet TCRdb's version contains in-frame clones alone and is incomplete. The V and J calls and clone size were taken over from that table, and D and trimming were inferred from the DNA. The table includes 200,000 or so clones, more than 65% detected once. Germline loops: CDR1 LNHDA, CDR2 SQIVND (reference sequence). Trimming stripped 4 bases from V and 6 bases from J, with 25 bases between. This CDR3 spans 18 amino acids. This rearrangement joins TRBV19 to TRBJ1-5, with D possibly being TRBD1 (6 bases). Sequenced input: peripheral blood. The receptor was isolated from a woman aged 60-70 years with acute or convalescent COVID-19. Here the CDR3 reads CASSSARGVGALGQPQHF. CDR3 nucleotide sequence: TGTGCCAGTAGTAGCGCCCGGGGGGTGGGGGCTCTCGGTCAGCCCCAGCATTTT.